This TCR beta chain comes out of a study of T cell responses to AZD1222 COVID-19 vaccine. Study-wide results and caveats: Dominant CD4 TCR responses targeted spike regions 160-218 and 743-854.

Data came from immunoSEQ multiplex PCR; TCRdb stores just in-frame clones and leaves some out. The table has 90,000 to 150,000 clones, approximately 91% seen once. This clone was picked up one time. Its specificity is not known. This TCR was sampled from an adult in good health. The source was peripheral blood, collected on day 0 of AZD1222 vaccination.

CDR3: CASSAKQNTNEKLFF. The CDR3 nucleotides read TGTGCCAGCAGTGCCAAACAGAACACTAATGAAAAACTGTTTTTT. The rearrangement links TRBV6-1 to TRBJ1-4; no clear D gene. This CDR3 comprises 15 residues. Trimming took 4 bases from V and 2 from J, leaving 11 bases between them. Germline V gene lookup returns CDR1 MNHNS and CDR2 SASEGT.